The clone carrying this T cell receptor (beta chain) turned up a few times. The antigen is not known. The CDR3 has 15 residues. Unmatched junction bases numbered 8, after V lost 5 bases and J lost 4 bases. Germline CDR1 reads MNHNY; CDR2 reads SVGAGI (reference sequence). TCR beta rearrangements were amplified from peripheral blood genomic DNA. This entry is derived from a study of T cell repertoires in aging, cancer and after chemotherapy. Study observations and caveats: Thymic emigration or peripheral T cell expansion may be impaired by lymphoid organ infiltration in hematological cancer. Untreated cancer patients had significantly lower blood TCR diversity than age-matched healthy donors.

Multiplex touch-down PCR with TRB-A/B primers amplified rearranged V-D-J TRB sequences. Each CDR3 protein gets one entry after TCRdb re-called the multiplex PCR reads with MiXCR. The repertoire includes 4,500 to 5,000 distinct CDR3 sequences, more than 25% of them detected once, and 11% to 15% sits in the top ten. The V call is TRBV6-6, the J call TRBJ1-3, with 7 bases that match TRBD1. This clonotype was sampled from a human donor with a blood cancer. Sequencing was performed on blood. CDR3 region: CASSPPGGGGNTIYF. CDR3 coding DNA: TGTGCCAGCAGTCCCCCTGGAGGGGGCGGAAACACCATATATTTT.